The present TCR beta chain was sequenced within a study of regulatory T cells in long-lasting Graves disease. This clonotype was recorded many times. The CDR3 has 15 residues. Germline lookup yields CDR1 MNHNS and CDR2 SASEGT. The V segment lost 5 bases and the J segment 0 bases; nucleotides outside the gene matches: 3. Construction of TCR beta libraries relied on iRepertoire HTBI primers and on Arm-PCR targeting CDR3 regions. TCRdb used MiXCR to reprocess the multiplex PCR reads, holding one entry per CDR3 protein. The data show a few hundred thousand distinct CDR3 sequences, 16% seen once. Regarding time point: newly diagnosed GD, antithyroid drugs for less than 3 months. PBMC RNA served as the TCR library source. This sample also appeared in a second study, on T cells in Graves' hyperthyroidism and ophthalmopathy.

Sequenced here: peripheral blood mononuclear cells (PBMCs), sampled at new diagnosis, from a patient treated with antithyroid drugs. The origin of this receptor is a woman younger than 30 with Graves disease. The V gene is TRBV6-1, the J gene TRBJ2-1; 8 bases match TRBD2. The CDR3: CASSPSGYSYNEQFF. In DNA, the CDR3 is TGTGCCAGCAGTCCTAGCGGGTACTCCTACAATGAGCAGTTCTTC.